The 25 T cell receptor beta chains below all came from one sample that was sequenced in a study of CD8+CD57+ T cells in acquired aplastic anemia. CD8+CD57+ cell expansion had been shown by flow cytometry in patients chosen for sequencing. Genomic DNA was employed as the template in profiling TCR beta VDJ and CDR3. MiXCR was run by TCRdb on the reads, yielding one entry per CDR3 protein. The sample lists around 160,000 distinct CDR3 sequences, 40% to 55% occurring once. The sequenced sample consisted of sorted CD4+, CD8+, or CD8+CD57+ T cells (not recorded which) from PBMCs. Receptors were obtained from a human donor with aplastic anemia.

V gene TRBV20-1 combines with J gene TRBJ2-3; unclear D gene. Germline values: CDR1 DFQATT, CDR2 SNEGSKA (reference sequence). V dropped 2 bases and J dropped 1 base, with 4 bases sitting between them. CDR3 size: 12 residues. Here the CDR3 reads CSARQGTDTQYF. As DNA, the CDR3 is TGCAGTGCTAGACAGGGCACAGATACGCAGTATTTT.

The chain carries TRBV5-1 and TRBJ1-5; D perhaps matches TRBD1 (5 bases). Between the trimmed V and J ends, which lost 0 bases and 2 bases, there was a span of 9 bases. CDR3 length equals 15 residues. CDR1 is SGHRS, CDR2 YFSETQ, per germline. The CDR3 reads CASSLGQSGNQPQHF. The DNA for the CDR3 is TGCGCCAGCAGCTTGGGACAGTCGGGCAATCAGCCCCAGCATTTT. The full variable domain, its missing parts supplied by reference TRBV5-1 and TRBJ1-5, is KAGVTQTPRYLIKTRGQQVTLSCSPISGHRSVSWYQQTPGQGLQFLFEYFSETQRNKGNFPGRFSGRQFSNSRSEMNVSTLELGDSALYLCASSLGQSGNQPQHFGDGTRLSIL.

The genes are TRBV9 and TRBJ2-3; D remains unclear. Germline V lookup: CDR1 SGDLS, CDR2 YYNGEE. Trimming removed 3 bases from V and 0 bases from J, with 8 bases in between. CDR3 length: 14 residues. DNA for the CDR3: TGTGCCAGCAGCGCGGGTCCCAGCACAGATACGCAGTATTTT. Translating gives CASSAGPSTDTQYF. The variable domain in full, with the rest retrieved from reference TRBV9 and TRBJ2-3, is DSGVTQTPKHLITATGQRVTLRCSPRSGDLSVYWYQQSLDQGLQFLIQYYNGEERAKGNILERFSAQQFPDLHSELNLSSLELGDSALYFCASSAGPSTDTQYFGPGTRLTVL.

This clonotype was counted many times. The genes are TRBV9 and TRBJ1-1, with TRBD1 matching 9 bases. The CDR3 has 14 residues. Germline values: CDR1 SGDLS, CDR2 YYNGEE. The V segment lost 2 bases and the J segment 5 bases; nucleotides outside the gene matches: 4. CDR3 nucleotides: TGTGCCAGCAGCGTCGACAGGGGGTTAACTGAAGCTTTCTTT. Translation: CASSVDRGLTEAFF.

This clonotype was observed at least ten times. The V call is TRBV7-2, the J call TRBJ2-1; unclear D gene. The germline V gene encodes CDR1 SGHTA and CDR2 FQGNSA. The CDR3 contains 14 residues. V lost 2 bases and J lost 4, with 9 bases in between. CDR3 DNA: TGTGCCAGCAGCTTATTTGGATCTTACAATGAGCAGTTCTTC. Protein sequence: CASSLFGSYNEQFF. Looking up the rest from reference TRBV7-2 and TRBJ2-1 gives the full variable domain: GAGVSQSPSNKVTEKGKDVELRCDPISGHTALYWYRQSLGQGLEFLIYFQGNSAPDKSGLPSDRFSAERTGGSVSTLTIQRTQQEDSAVYLCASSLFGSYNEQFFGPGTRLTVL.

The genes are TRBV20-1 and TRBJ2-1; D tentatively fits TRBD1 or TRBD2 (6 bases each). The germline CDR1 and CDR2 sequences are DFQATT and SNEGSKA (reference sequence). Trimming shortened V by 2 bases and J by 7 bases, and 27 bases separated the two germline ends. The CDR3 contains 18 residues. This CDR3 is CSARKIGFWGAEGNEQFF. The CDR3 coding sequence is TGCAGTGCTAGAAAAATTGGATTCTGGGGGGCGGAAGGGAATGAGCAGTTCTTC.

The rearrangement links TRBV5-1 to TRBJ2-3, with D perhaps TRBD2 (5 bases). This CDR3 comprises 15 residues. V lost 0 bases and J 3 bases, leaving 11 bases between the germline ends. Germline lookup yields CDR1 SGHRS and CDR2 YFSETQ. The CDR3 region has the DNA TGCGCCAGCAGCTTGGAGGTGGGAGTGACAGATACGCAGTATTTT. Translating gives CASSLEVGVTDTQYF.

The CDR3 reads CASSIGSNNYGYTF. CDR3 in DNA: TGTGCCAGTAGTATTGGGAGTAACAACTATGGCTACACCTTC. The V gene is TRBV19, the J gene TRBJ1-2; D is undetermined. Per germline, CDR1 LNHDA and CDR2 SQIVND (reference sequence). The CDR3 is 14 residues long. V lost 3 bases to trimming and J lost 2 bases, with 10 bases between them.

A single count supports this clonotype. The CDR3 DNA reads as TGTGCCAGCAGCGTACGGGGGGCAGATACGCAGTATTTT. Translating gives CASSVRGADTQYF. The chain is built from TRBV2 and TRBJ2-3; 7 nucleotides line up with TRBD2. The CDR3 has 13 amino acids. CDR1 is SNHLY and CDR2 is FYNNEI in the germline V gene. V gave up 6 bases and J gave up 4 bases; unmatched junction bases: 4.

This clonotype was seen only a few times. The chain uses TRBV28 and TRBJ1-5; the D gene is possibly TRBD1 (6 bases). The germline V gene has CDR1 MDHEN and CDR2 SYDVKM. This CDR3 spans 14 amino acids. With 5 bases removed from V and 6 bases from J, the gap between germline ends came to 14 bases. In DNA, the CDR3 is TGTGCCAGCAGTGCCCGGGGGGCAGTTCAGCCCCAGCATTTT. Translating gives CASSARGAVQPQHF.

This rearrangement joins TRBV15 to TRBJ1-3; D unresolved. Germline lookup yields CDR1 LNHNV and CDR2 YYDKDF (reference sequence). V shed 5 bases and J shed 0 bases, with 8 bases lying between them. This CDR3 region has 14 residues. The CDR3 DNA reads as TGTGCCACCAGCTCGCAGAACTCTGGAAACACCATATATTTT. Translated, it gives CATSSQNSGNTIYF.

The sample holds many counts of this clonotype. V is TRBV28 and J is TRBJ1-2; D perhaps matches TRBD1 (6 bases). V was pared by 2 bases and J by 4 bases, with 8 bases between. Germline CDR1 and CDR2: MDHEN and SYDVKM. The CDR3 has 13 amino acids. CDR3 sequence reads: CASSLRGSYGYTF. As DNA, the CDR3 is TGTGCCAGCAGTTTAAGGGGGTCCTATGGCTACACCTTC.

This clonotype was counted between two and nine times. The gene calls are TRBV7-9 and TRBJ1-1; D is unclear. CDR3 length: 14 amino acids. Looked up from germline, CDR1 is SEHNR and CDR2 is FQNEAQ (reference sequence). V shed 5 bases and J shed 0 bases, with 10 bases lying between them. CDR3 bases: TGTGCCAGCAGCCCACGGGCCGTGAACACTGAAGCTTTCTTT. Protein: CASSPRAVNTEAFF.

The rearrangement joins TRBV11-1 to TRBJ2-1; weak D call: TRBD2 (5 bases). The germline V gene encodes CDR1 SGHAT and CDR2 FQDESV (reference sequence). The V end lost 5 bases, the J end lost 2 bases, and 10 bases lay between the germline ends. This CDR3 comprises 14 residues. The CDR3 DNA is TGTGCCAGCAGCCCGAGGACTGCCTACAATGAGCAGTTCTTC. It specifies CASSPRTAYNEQFF.

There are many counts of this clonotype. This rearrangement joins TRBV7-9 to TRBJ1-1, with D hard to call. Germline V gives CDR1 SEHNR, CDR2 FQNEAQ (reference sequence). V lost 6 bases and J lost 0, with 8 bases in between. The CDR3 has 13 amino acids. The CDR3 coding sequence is TGTGCCAGCAGTTCCACAGTGAACACTGAAGCTTTCTTT. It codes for CASSSTVNTEAFF. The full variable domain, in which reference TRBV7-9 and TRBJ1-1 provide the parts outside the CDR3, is DTGVSQNPRHKITKRGQNVTFRCDPISEHNRLYWYRQTLGQGPEFLTYFQNEAQLEKSRLLSDRFSAERPKGSFSTLEIQRTEQGDSAMYLCASSSTVNTEAFFGQGTRLTVV.

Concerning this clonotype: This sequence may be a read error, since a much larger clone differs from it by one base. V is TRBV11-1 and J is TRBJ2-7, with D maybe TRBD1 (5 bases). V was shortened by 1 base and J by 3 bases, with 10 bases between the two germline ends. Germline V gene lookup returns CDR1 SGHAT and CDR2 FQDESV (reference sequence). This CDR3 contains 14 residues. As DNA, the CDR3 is TGTGCCAGCAGCTTAGGACAGCCCTTCTACGAGCAGTACTTC. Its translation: CASSLGQPFYEQYF.

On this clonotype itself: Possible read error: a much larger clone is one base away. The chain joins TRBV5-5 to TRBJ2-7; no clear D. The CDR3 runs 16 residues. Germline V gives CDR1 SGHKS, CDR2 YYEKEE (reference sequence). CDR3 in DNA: TGTGCCAGCAGCTCTGGACCGAGTAGTCTTTACTACAAGCAGTACTTC. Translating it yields CASSSGPSSLYYKQYF.

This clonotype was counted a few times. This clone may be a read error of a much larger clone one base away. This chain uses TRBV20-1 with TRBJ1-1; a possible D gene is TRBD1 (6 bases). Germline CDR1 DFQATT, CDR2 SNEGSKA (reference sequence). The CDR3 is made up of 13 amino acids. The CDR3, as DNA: TGCGGTGCTAGTGTTACAGGGAACCCTGAAGCTTTCTTT. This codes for CGASVTGNPEAFF.

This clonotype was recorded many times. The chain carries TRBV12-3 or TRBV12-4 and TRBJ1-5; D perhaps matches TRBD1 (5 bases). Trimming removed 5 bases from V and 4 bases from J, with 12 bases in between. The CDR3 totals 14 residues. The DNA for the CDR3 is TGTGCCAGCAGTGGGGGGACGGGTAATCAGCCCCAGCATTTT. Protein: CASSGGTGNQPQHF.

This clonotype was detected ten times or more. Here the CDR3 DNA reads TGCGCCAGCGCCCTAAGGACTAGCGGGAGCTCCTACAATGAGCAGTTCTTC. Protein product: CASALRTSGSSYNEQFF. This rearrangement joins TRBV5-1 to TRBJ2-1; 13 nucleotides align to TRBD2. CDR1 is SGHRS and CDR2 is YFSETQ in the germline V gene. The CDR3 extends over 17 amino acids. J gave up 0 bases and V 7 bases, and 7 bases lay outside the gene matches.

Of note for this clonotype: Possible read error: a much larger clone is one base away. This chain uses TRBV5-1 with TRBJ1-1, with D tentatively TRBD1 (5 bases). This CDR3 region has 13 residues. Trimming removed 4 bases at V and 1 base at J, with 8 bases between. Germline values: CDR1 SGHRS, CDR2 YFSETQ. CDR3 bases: TGCGCCAGCAGCCATGGACAGAACACTGAAGCTTTCTTT. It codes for CASSHGQNTEAFF.

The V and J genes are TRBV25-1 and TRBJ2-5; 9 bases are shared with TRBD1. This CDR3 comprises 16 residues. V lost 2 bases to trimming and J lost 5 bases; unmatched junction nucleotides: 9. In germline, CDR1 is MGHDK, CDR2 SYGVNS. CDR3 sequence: CASSEGGTGRVETQYF. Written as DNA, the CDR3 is TGTGCCAGCAGTGAAGGGGGGACAGGGAGGGTGGAGACCCAGTACTTC. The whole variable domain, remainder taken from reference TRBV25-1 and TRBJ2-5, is EADIYQTPRYLVIGTGKKITLECSQTMGHDKMYWYQQDPGMELHLIHYSYGVNSTEKGDLSSESTVSRIRTEHFPLTLESARPSHTSQYLCASSEGGTGRVETQYFGPGTRLLVL.

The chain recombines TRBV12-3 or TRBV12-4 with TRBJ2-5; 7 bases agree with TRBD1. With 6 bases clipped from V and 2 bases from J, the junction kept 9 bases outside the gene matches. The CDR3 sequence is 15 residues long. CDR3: CASSLGGRGQETQYF. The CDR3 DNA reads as TGTGCCAGCAGCCTAGGGGGCAGGGGACAAGAGACCCAGTACTTC.

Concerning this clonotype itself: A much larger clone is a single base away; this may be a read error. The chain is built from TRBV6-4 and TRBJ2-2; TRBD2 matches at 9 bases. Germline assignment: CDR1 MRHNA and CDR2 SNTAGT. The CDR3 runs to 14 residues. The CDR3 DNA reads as TGTGCCAACAGTAGCGGGAGCGGGTCCGGGGAGCTGTTTTTT. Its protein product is CANSSGSGSGELFF.

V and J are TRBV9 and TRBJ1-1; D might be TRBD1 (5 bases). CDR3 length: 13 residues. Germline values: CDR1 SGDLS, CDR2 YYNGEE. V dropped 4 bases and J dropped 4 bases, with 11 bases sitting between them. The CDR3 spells CASSFPGSTEAFF. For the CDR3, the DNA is TGTGCCAGCAGCTTCCCAGGGAGCACTGAAGCTTTCTTT.